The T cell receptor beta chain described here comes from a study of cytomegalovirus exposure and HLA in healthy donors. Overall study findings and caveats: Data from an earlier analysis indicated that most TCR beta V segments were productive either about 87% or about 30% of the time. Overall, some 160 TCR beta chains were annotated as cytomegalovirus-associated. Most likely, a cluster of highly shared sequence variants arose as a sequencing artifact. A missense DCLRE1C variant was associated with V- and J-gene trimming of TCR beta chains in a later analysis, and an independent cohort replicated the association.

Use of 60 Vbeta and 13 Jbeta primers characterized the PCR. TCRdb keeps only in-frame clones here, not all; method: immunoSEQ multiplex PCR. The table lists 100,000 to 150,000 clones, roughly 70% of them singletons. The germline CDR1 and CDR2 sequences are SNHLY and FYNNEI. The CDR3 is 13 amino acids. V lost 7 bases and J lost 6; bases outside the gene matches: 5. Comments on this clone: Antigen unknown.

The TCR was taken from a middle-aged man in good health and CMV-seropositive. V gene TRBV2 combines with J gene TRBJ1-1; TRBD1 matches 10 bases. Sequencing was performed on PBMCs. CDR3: CASKTGGVAEAFF. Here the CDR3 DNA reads TGTGCCAGCAAGACAGGGGGCGTCGCTGAAGCTTTCTTT. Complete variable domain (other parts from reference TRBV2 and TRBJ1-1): EPEVTQTPSHQVTQMGQEVILRCVPISNHLYFYWYRQILGQKVEFLVSFYNNEISEKSEIFDDQFSVERPDGSNFTLKIRSTKLEDSAMYFCASKTGGVAEAFFGQGTRLTVV.